The 30 T cell receptor beta chains presented below share a single source sample, sequenced in a study of blood T cell repertoires in COVID-19. The table came from immunoSEQ multiplex PCR; TCRdb's copy has only in-frame clones and leaves some out. The sample consists of some 75,000 clones, about 89% of them appearing once. Material for sequencing was peripheral blood. Receptors were obtained from a man in his sixties with acute or convalescent COVID-19.

This chain connects TRBV5-1 to TRBJ1-6; maybe TRBD1 (5 bases). Deletions cut 1 base from V and 8 bases from J, with 25 bases between. The CDR3 covers 19 residues. The germline V gene encodes CDR1 SGHRS and CDR2 YFSETQ. The CDR3 nucleotides read TGCGCCAGCAGCTTGTATCCGCCCGGGGTGGGGGGGGTGGATTCACCCCTCCACTTT. Translation: CASSLYPPGVGGVDSPLHF.

The chain carries TRBV24-1 and TRBJ2-3, with D perhaps TRBD2 (5 bases). The CDR3 loop spans 15 amino acids. Germline-derived CDR1 and CDR2 are KGHDR and SFDVKD. V was clipped by 2 bases and J by 4 bases, with 12 bases between them. The CDR3 region has the DNA TGTGCCACCAGTGATTCTGCGGGTTTAGCAGATACGCAGTATTTT. Protein product: CATSDSAGLADTQYF.

The chain combines TRBV2 with TRBJ1-2, with 11 bases identical to TRBD1. J was trimmed by 2 bases and V by 7 bases; bases with no gene match: 9. This CDR3 comprises 16 residues. Germline V CDR1 and CDR2: SNHLY, FYNNEI. The CDR3, as DNA: TGTGCCAGCATTGTGGGACAGGGGGTCATAAACTATGGCTACACCTTC. Translating gives CASIVGQGVINYGYTF.

This clone appeared a single time. This chain uses TRBV12-3 or TRBV12-4 with TRBJ2-4, with D hard to call. Trimming took 4 bases from V and 8 from J, leaving 9 bases between them. This CDR3 comprises 12 residues. CDR3: CASSWSLDIQYF. CDR3 bases: TGTGCCAGCAGTTGGAGTTTGGACATTCAGTACTTC.

The chain employs TRBV5-4 and TRBJ1-4; TRBD1 aligns across 7 bases. V shed 4 bases, J shed 5 bases, and the junction held 8 bases outside the gene matches. Germline V gene data show CDR1 as SGHNT and CDR2 as YYREEE (reference sequence). This CDR3 comprises 15 residues. Written as DNA, the CDR3 is TGTGCCAGCAGCGCTCGGGACAGTGTAAATGAAAAACTGTTTTTT. Residues: CASSARDSVNEKLFF.

This clone has just one count. V usage is TRBV3-1 (or the pseudogene TRBV3-2) and J usage is TRBJ2-1; 10 bases line up with TRBD2. The trim removed 3 bases at V and 8 bases at J, leaving 7 bases unmatched. The CDR3 length is 15 residues. Per germline, CDR1 LGHDT and CDR2 YNNKEL (reference sequence). CDR3: CASSQVQAGGHEQFF. CDR3 DNA: TGTGCCAGCAGCCAGGTCCAAGCGGGGGGGCATGAGCAGTTCTTC.

The V and J genes are TRBV18 and TRBJ1-5, with D uncertain. The CDR3 totals 14 residues. Trimming cost V 5 bases and J 0 bases, with 8 bases left between them. Germline loops: CDR1 KGHSH, CDR2 LQKENI. CDR3 bases: TGTGCCAGCTCATCAGATTATAGCAATCAGCCCCAGCATTTT. Amino acids: CASSSDYSNQPQHF.

The chain joins TRBV19 to TRBJ2-7; tentative D call: TRBD2 (5 bases). The V end lost 1 base, the J end lost 2 bases, and 9 bases lay between the germline ends. The CDR3 length is 14 residues. Germline assignment: CDR1 LNHDA and CDR2 SQIVND (reference sequence). CDR3 bases: TGTGCCAGTAGTATAGGTGCGGGCCCCTACGAGCAGTACTTC. Residues: CASSIGAGPYEQYF.

The rearrangement joins TRBV7-2 to TRBJ2-5; unclear D gene. Trimming took 0 bases from V and 5 from J, leaving 10 bases between them. The CDR3 runs 14 residues. Germline CDR1 is SGHTA and CDR2 is FQGNSA. The CDR3 bases are TGTGCCAGCAGCTTAGCGATTACAGAGGAGACCCAGTACTTC. Translated: CASSLAITEETQYF. The variable domain in full, completed from reference TRBV7-2 and TRBJ2-5, reads GAGVSQSPSNKVTEKGKDVELRCDPISGHTALYWYRQSLGQGLEFLIYFQGNSAPDKSGLPSDRFSAERTGGSVSTLTIQRTQQEDSAVYLCASSLAITEETQYFGPGTRLLVL.

The chain couples TRBV29-1 to TRBJ2-7; weak D call: TRBD1 (6 bases). The CDR3 has 12 residues. Germline-derived CDR1 and CDR2 are SQVTM and ANQGSEA. V lost 6 bases to trimming and J lost 6 bases, with 15 bases between them. CDR3 sequence: CSVYDRFGEQYF. The DNA for the CDR3 is TGCAGCGTCTACGACAGGTTTGGCGAGCAGTACTTC.

The chain links TRBV5-1 to TRBJ2-3; 11 bases map to TRBD1. Per germline, CDR1 SGHRS and CDR2 YFSETQ. The ends lost 4 bases at V and 1 base at J; junction bases unmatched: 2. CDR3 length: 15 residues. The CDR3 spells CASSQDRGRTDTQYF. Here the CDR3 DNA reads TGCGCCAGCAGCCAGGACAGGGGGCGCACAGATACGCAGTATTTT.

The V and J genes are TRBV6-5 and TRBJ2-7, with 8 bases lining up with TRBD2. V shed 7 bases, J shed 3 bases, and the junction held 8 bases outside the gene matches. CDR3 length: 14 amino acids. CDR1 MNHEY and CDR2 SVGAGI come from the germline V gene. The CDR3 DNA reads TGTGCCAGCACCCCGGGAGGGCCCCTCTACGAGCAGTACTTC. This gives the protein CASTPGGPLYEQYF.

This chain links TRBV10-3 with TRBJ2-5; D remains ambiguous. The germline CDR1 and CDR2 sequences are ENHRY and SYGVKD. There are 14 residues in the CDR3. V lost 3 bases and J 2 bases, leaving 10 bases between the germline ends. CDR3 DNA: TGTGCCATCAGTGACGGTCCCGATCAAGAGACCCAGTACTTC. Protein product: CAISDGPDQETQYF.

This chain joins TRBV29-1 and TRBJ2-5, with 9 positions matching TRBD1. J was trimmed by 5 bases and V by 6 bases; bases with no gene match: 10. CDR3 size: 14 residues. Germline CDR1 SQVTM, CDR2 ANQGSEA. The CDR3 DNA reads TGCAGCGTCGAATGGGACAGGGAGGGGGAGACCCAGTACTTC. Translated: CSVEWDREGETQYF.

The rearrangement joins TRBV7-2 to TRBJ2-5; the D gene is possibly TRBD1 (6 bases). The CDR3 contains 15 residues. V lost 4 bases and J 5 bases, leaving 17 bases between the germline ends. Germline V gene lookup returns CDR1 SGHTA and CDR2 FQGNSA. CDR3 residues: CASSSRQVIQETQYF. The CDR3 region has the DNA TGTGCCAGCAGCTCCCGACAGGTTATCCAGGAGACCCAGTACTTC.

The J gene is TRBJ1-1, the V gene TRBV30; tentatively, D is TRBD1 (6 bases). The CDR3 contains 12 residues. Germline CDR1 is GTSNPN and CDR2 is SVGIG (reference sequence). The V end lost 4 bases, the J end lost 5 bases, and 11 bases lay between the germline ends. In nucleotides, the CDR3 is TGTGCCTGGACGAGGGGGGGTACTGAAGCTTTCTTT. Residues: CAWTRGGTEAFF.

The chain combines TRBV9 with TRBJ2-5, with D perhaps TRBD2 (5 bases). Per germline, CDR1 SGDLS and CDR2 YYNGEE. V lost 2 bases and J 3 bases, leaving 8 bases between the germline ends. CDR3 length: 13 residues. CDR3 amino acids: CASSVGVEETQYF. Here the CDR3 DNA reads TGTGCCAGCAGCGTCGGGGTGGAAGAGACCCAGTACTTC.

The gene calls are TRBV5-1 and TRBJ2-7; 8 bases align to TRBD1. CDR1 SGHRS and CDR2 YFSETQ come from the germline V gene. This CDR3 is built from 15 residues. V lost 0 bases, J lost 5 bases, and 7 bases stayed unmatched. The CDR3 is CASSLVGQGAHEQYF. CDR3 nucleotide sequence: TGCGCCAGCAGCTTGGTCGGTCAGGGGGCCCACGAGCAGTACTTC.

The chain links TRBV9 to TRBJ1-2; TRBD1 matches at 7 bases. J was trimmed by 9 bases and V by 4 bases; bases with no gene match: 6. CDR3 length: 12 amino acids. Germline CDR1 and CDR2: SGDLS and YYNGEE. For the CDR3, the DNA is TGTGCCAGCAGCCCTCGACAGGGTAGCTACACCTTC. Its protein is CASSPRQGSYTF. Combining the CDR3 with reference TRBV9 and TRBJ1-2 gives the whole variable domain DSGVTQTPKHLITATGQRVTLRCSPRSGDLSVYWYQQSLDQGLQFLIQYYNGEERAKGNILERFSAQQFPDLHSELNLSSLELGDSALYFCASSPRQGSYTFGSGTRLTVV.

This clone was detected only once. The chain carries TRBV5-1 and TRBJ1-3; TRBD1 is a possible D gene (6 bases). CDR1 SGHRS and CDR2 YFSETQ come from the germline V gene. Trimming removed 0 bases at V and 2 bases at J, with 9 bases between. The CDR3 covers 15 residues. Here the CDR3 reads CASSLGGQPGNTIYF. The CDR3 nucleotides read TGCGCCAGCAGCTTGGGTGGACAGCCTGGAAACACCATATATTTT.

V is TRBV19 and J is TRBJ1-3, with no clear D. V shed 9 bases and J shed 2 bases, with 17 bases lying between them. CDR3 length equals 15 residues. The germline gives CDR1 LNHDA, CDR2 SQIVND (reference sequence). The CDR3 spells CASRAGSFAGNTIYF. For the CDR3, the DNA is TGTGCCAGCCGCGCCGGTAGTTTCGCTGGAAACACCATATATTTT.

A single count supports this clone. This sequence joins TRBV14 and TRBJ2-3; 9 nucleotides align to TRBD2. J lost 6 bases, V lost 0 bases, and 13 bases had no gene match. The CDR3 has 18 amino acids. CDR1 and CDR2 from the germline V gene are SGHDN and FVKESK. The CDR3 DNA is TGTGCCAGCAGCCAAGAATTCAGGCCTAGCGGGAAAGGGGATACGCAGTATTTT. This gives the protein CASSQEFRPSGKGDTQYF.

The chain is built from TRBV27 and TRBJ2-5, with D unresolved. V gave up 5 bases and J gave up 5 bases, with 15 bases separating them. The CDR3 is made up of 14 amino acids. CDR1 is MNHEY, CDR2 SMNVEV, per germline (reference sequence). The CDR3 bases are TGTGCCAGCAGTCCATTCCAGCGTCGGGAGACCCAGTACTTC. Translating it yields CASSPFQRRETQYF.

This clone came up once. The J gene is TRBJ1-5, the V gene TRBV27; a possible D gene is TRBD1 (6 bases). Germline CDR1 reads MNHEY; CDR2 reads SMNVEV (reference sequence). The CDR3 covers 19 residues. V gave up 2 bases and J gave up 0 bases, with 20 bases separating them. Here the CDR3 reads CASSLRGWSNVYSNQPQHF. The CDR3 DNA reads as TGTGCCAGCAGTTTAAGGGGGTGGTCAAACGTATATAGCAATCAGCCCCAGCATTTT.

The chain links TRBV5-1 to TRBJ2-7; 8 nucleotides line up with TRBD1. J gave up 2 bases and V 4 bases, and 8 bases lay outside the gene matches. This CDR3 comprises 15 residues. CDR1 SGHRS and CDR2 YFSETQ come from the germline V gene. CDR3 DNA: TGCGCCAGCAGCCCTTGGACAGGGCTGACCTACGAGCAGTACTTC. The encoded protein is CASSPWTGLTYEQYF.

The chain combines TRBV2 with TRBJ2-2, with D maybe TRBD2 (5 bases). The V and J ends lost 6 bases and 2 bases respectively, with 16 bases between them. Germline loops: CDR1 SNHLY, CDR2 FYNNEI. The CDR3 runs to 16 residues. CDR3 region: CASREGPTQNTGELFF. DNA of the CDR3: TGTGCCAGCAGAGAGGGTCCCACGCAAAACACCGGGGAGCTGTTTTTT.

This clone was detected once. The rearrangement links TRBV6-5 to TRBJ2-3; D may be TRBD1 (5 bases). V was shortened by 6 bases and J by 2 bases, with 12 bases between the two germline ends. The CDR3 has 14 amino acids. The germline CDR1 and CDR2 sequences are MNHEY and SVGAGI. The CDR3 is CASRTTEPTDTQYF. CDR3 bases: TGTGCCAGCAGAACGACAGAGCCCACAGATACGCAGTATTTT.

This sequence joins TRBV18 and TRBJ2-7; 9 nucleotides align to TRBD1. The CDR3 is 16 amino acids. The ends lost 4 bases at V and 5 bases at J; junction bases unmatched: 12. The germline V gene encodes CDR1 KGHSH and CDR2 LQKENI. The CDR3 loop reads CASSQPAWTGVHEQYF. As DNA, the CDR3 is TGTGCCAGCTCACAACCGGCCTGGACAGGGGTCCACGAGCAGTACTTC.

The gene calls are TRBV7-3 and TRBJ2-1; the match to TRBD1 covers 9 bases. The germline CDR1 and CDR2 sequences are SGHTA and FQGTGA. The J segment lost 8 bases and the V segment lost 6 bases, leaving 23 bases of the junction unmatched. This CDR3 is 19 amino acids long. The CDR3 reads CASRPIPLPGQGGSHEQFF. CDR3 DNA sequence: TGTGCCAGCAGACCTATACCCCTTCCGGGACAGGGTGGTTCGCATGAGCAGTTCTTC. Looking up the rest from reference TRBV7-3 and TRBJ2-1 gives the full variable domain: GAGVSQTPSNKVTEKGKYVELRCDPISGHTALYWYRQSLGQGPEFLIYFQGTGAADDSGLPNDRFFAVRPEGSVSTLKIQRTERGDSAVYLCASRPIPLPGQGGSHEQFFGPGTRLTVL.

The CDR3 sequence: CASSQWQNGELFF. The CDR3 DNA sequence: TGTGCCAGCAGCCAATGGCAGAATGGGGAGCTGTTTTTT. V and J are TRBV3-1 (or the pseudogene TRBV3-2) and TRBJ2-2, with no clear D. The CDR3 covers 13 residues. Germline CDR1 and CDR2: LGHDT and YNNKEL (reference sequence). Trimming removed 2 bases at V and 8 bases at J, with 9 bases between.